One TCR beta chain is described in this entry. The sample is drawn from a study of blood T cell repertoires in COVID-19. Whole-study context: The United States, Italy and Spain were the sources of the acute and convalescent COVID-19 samples.

The V gene end was trimmed by 4 bases and the J gene end by 0 bases; junction bases not matched to a gene: 5. Germline lookup yields CDR1 MGHRA and CDR2 YSYEKL. The CDR3 has 17 residues. Original analysis: Reference gene primer amplification gave estimated nucleated cell counts. TCRdb keeps only in-frame clones here, not all; method: immunoSEQ multiplex PCR. That table is the source of V, J and clone size, and D and trimming were worked out from the DNA. The sample records about 260,000 clones, more than 85% being singletons. Followed longitudinally, the Seattle patients had been enrolled during active infection.

V and J are TRBV4-1 and TRBJ2-1; 11 bases fit TRBD2. Sequences were obtained from peripheral blood. The TCR comes from a person aged 18-29 years with COVID-19, enrolled during active disease. CDR3 amino acids: CASSPEGLADSYNEQFF. CDR3 DNA sequence: TGCGCCAGCAGCCCCGAGGGACTAGCGGACTCCTACAATGAGCAGTTCTTC.